This TCR beta chain was profiled in a study of radiotherapy plus CTLA-4 blockade in lung cancer. The method was immunoSEQ multiplex PCR; TCRdb's version includes in-frame clones alone and lacks a portion of them. The sample has 40,000 or so clones; 65% to 75% are singletons. Points from the study as a whole: Per reports, early blood T cell clone dynamics, plus interferon-beta, forecast response most strongly.

Each patient with chemo-refractory metastatic non-small-cell lung cancer was treated with focal radiation plus CTLA-4 blockade using ipilimumab. Turning to this clone: Its antigen is still unknown.

CDR1 and CDR2 (germline): KGHSH, LQKENI. CDR3 length equals 15 residues. The germline V and J ends were trimmed by 6 bases and 4 bases, with 18 bases remaining between them. The source was peripheral blood, collected from a patient treated with radiotherapy plus ipilimumab. The sequence came from a human donor with non-small cell lung cancer who had stable disease on radiotherapy plus ipilimumab. The chain is built from TRBV18 and TRBJ1-1, with D possibly TRBD1 on 6 matching bases. The CDR3 loop reads CASSLPTGRITEAFF. The CDR3 coding sequence is TGTGCCAGCTCGCTACCGACAGGCCGAATCACTGAAGCTTTCTTT. Using reference TRBV18 and TRBJ1-1 for the parts outside the CDR3, the full variable domain is NAGVMQNPRHLVRRRGQEARLRCSPMKGHSHVYWYRQLPEEGLKFMVYLQKENIIDESGMPKERFSAEFPKEGPSILRIQQVVRGDSAAYFCASSLPTGRITEAFFGQGTRLTVV.